This T cell receptor beta chain appears in the sequencing data of a study of cytomegalovirus exposure and HLA in healthy donors (dated by TCRdb to about 2017). Notes on the research overall: An earlier analysis of 587 of the donors reported 250 to 300 Gb of sequence data and 100 million to 120 million unique TCR beta sequences obtained from 180 million or so T cells. Approximately 300 gigabases of sequencing data and tens of millions of unique TCR sequences made up an early release that covered over 550 HLA-typed donors. The genetic ancestry cluster associated with self-reported Caucasian donors included 65% to 90% of the roughly 360 genotyped donors. The aim of the study was to test whether cataloging public T cell receptors could identify signatures of past pathogen exposure. Using immunosequencing, the study profiled T cell repertoires from about 610 subjects and related those repertoires to cytomegalovirus serostatus. A separate validation cohort of about 110 different subjects was used in addition to the approximately 610-subject first cohort. To predict cytomegalovirus infection status, the study brought together high-throughput TCR immunosequencing, statistical association of individual TCRs with disease status, and machine learning. To study patterns of TCR occurrence, a later analysis re-analyzed previously published TCR beta repertoires from around 700 donors and added high-resolution HLA genotyping. Rather than using new phenotypic data, the later analysis identified candidate immune exposures from TCR beta sequences and from how often those sequences occurred across donors. An earlier analysis of about 620 of the donors applied high-throughput TCR beta sequencing to assess whether each TCR beta V gene segment acted as functional or pseudogenic. Alongside the repertoire data, information on donor age, sex, ethnicity and CMV serostatus was compiled. A later genetic analysis took genome-wide SNP genotypes for about 60% of the roughly 670 donors and used that subset as a discovery cohort. All discovery cohort repertoires had been generated using a single sequencing platform. HLA typing included class I and class II loci at four-digit resolution. The number of typed donors differed by locus: about 620-640 for A, B, C, DRB1 and DQB1; 500 to 550 for DQA1; over 600 for DPA1; and 400 to 480 for DPB1. About five DR-DQ haplotypes were handled as single units for association and clustering because linkage in the cohort was strong. On average, roughly 250,000 unique TCR beta nucleotide sequences were sequenced per donor among a few hundred genotyped donors of the cohort, with 15% to 20% of those sequences being non-productive.

The cohort was made up of about 670 healthy bone marrow donors. At the time of sampling, all cohort members were nominally healthy, though unrecorded immune exposures were likely present. The donor was CMV seropositive and belonged to the group of 250 to 300 seropositive cohort members. Each donor provided a peripheral blood sample, and peripheral blood mononuclear cells were used for TCR beta sequencing. The Qiagen DNeasy Blood Extraction Kit was used to extract genomic DNA from the blood cell samples. The library was prepared using the immunoSEQ multiplex PCR assay. A mixture of 60 forward primers for TCR Vbeta segments and 13 reverse primers for TCR Jbeta segments was used in the multiplex PCR. The CDR3 region of rearranged TCR beta genes was amplified from genomic DNA with a multiplex PCR assay. Amplified TCR beta libraries were sequenced as 87-base-pair reads on the Illumina HiSeq System. Concerning the study's data processing: In a later analysis, tens of millions of unique TCR beta chains were counted across the 500 to 850 repertoires, and around 11 million of these chains were shared by at least two donors. Raw reads were error-corrected and collapsed into unique sequences by a nearest-neighbor algorithm in which closely related sequences were merged to remove PCR and sequencing errors. CDR3 sequences were aligned to IMGT reference sequences to assign V, D and J gene segments. For a sequence to be retained, a match of at least six nucleotides was required to both a V gene segment and a J gene segment. A rearrangement was called productive if the CDR3 had no stop codons and remained in frame with V and J, and every other rearrangement was called non-productive. CDR3 was defined by IMGT convention, running from the second conserved V-encoded cysteine to the conserved J-encoded phenylalanine. In an earlier analysis of around 540 of the donors, sequences lacking an unambiguous match to a single V gene segment were excluded. An earlier analysis of some 610 of the donors called V segments functional above 56.7% productive rearrangements and segregating when the between-donor standard deviation exceeded 5%. A statistical classification framework was developed to diagnose cytomegalovirus status using the catalog of TCR beta chain sequences. V and J gene assignment, in a later analysis, came from comparing TCR nucleotide sequences with IMGT/GENE-DB human TR gene sequences. In a later analysis, CDR3 sequences and most-parsimonious VDJ recombination scenarios were assigned using the TCRdist pipeline. A later analysis defined each TCR beta chain by its CDR3 amino acid sequence plus V-gene family, and excluded reads lacking a unique V-gene family. In a later analysis, several hundred highly shared, low-generation-probability nucleotide sequences were removed to address suspected cross-contamination and a sequencing artifact. In a later analysis, a clonal expansion index was calculated for each public chain from normalized within-repertoire ranks of inferred template counts. Generation probabilities in a later analysis came from a VDJ recombination model fitted to out-of-frame rearrangements, and those results were checked against IGoR. A later analysis scored TCR-TCR, TCR-HLA and TCR-CMV co-occurrence with hypergeometric tests, applying a repertoire-size bias correction to TCR pairs. To estimate false discovery rates, a later analysis permuted the HLA or CMV assignments 20 times. In a later analysis, co-occurring TCRs were grouped using DBSCAN, and TCRdist sequence similarity was added for clustering within HLA-allele-positive subsets. For co-occurrence clustering, repertoires with fewer than 30,000 or more than 120,000 public chains were excluded, along with five repertoires with anomalous nucleotide sharing. Here the immuneACCESS table is served through TCRdb, limited to in-frame sequences with V and J called. Missing clones are a known gap in these copies; in checked studies unresolved V genes cover under half, and the rest lacks a known reason. V, J and clone size are taken as reported in that table, and D and trimming were inferred from the DNA itself. The sample table contains some 200,000 clones; only one count was recorded for approximately 80% of them. The top ten clones comprise 2.6% of the sample.

Details on this clone: No antigen is known for it. Within one base of it there is no much larger clone, and no base qualities were kept.

Summary of the overall study and its limitations: The earlier analysis of 587 of the donors excluded 15 to 20 rarely observed V segments, including chromosome 9 orphons, because counts were too low. Some IMGT-functional V segments, including TRBV6-2 and TRBV6-3, could not be distinguished by the 87-base-pair reads and were therefore excluded. A later analysis found that most CMV-associated TCR beta chains appeared HLA-restricted, with HLA associations seemingly driven largely by CMV exposure. A later analysis reported that several top co-occurrence clusters appeared linked to parvovirus B19, influenza, CMV and Epstein-Barr virus. In a later analysis, TCR association rates were found to vary across HLA loci, with the most associated TCRs seen for DRB1 alleles and the fewest for HLA-C alleles. When HLA alleles, especially DR and DQ, strongly co-occurred, attributing TCR associations to individual alleles was difficult. In a later analysis, HLA-associated TCR beta chains showed more clonal expansion and lower generation probabilities than non-associated chains that were equally common. While some public TCRs were present in many individuals, most TCR sequences turned up only very rarely across donors. In a later genetic analysis, a missense DCLRE1C variant was associated with V-gene and J-gene trimming of TCR beta chains, and the association was replicated in an independent cohort. Broadly in line with IMGT annotations, most TCR beta V segments showed up in productive rearrangements about 87% or about 30% of the time in an earlier analysis of roughly 590 of the donors. A further reported finding was that TCR beta sequences accurately predicted the HLA-A and HLA-B alleles for most subjects in the first cohort. For the cohort, immune exposure information was limited to CMV serostatus. The presence/absence analyses assumed that sequencing depth was roughly uniform across donors, and that assumption may not be true. The authors suggested that the approach could potentially be extended to other disease states and immunological phenotypes. Correlated functional status among segregating V segments might be attributable to linkage disequilibrium, but an unknown experimental factor could not be ruled out. In a later genetic analysis, fewer N-insertions in productive TCRs were reported among donors in an Asian-associated ancestry cluster than the roughly 640-donor mean. In this cohort, only TCR beta chains were sequenced, and detectable features were limited by the absence of alpha or paired-chain data. A group of highly shared sequence variants was considered likely to be a technical artifact of the sequencing pipeline. At a false discovery rate of 0.05, a later analysis linked under 20,000 TCR beta sequences to specific HLA alleles. Because some donors lacked HLA typing at each locus, the association tests relied only on the typed subset. A few of the identified cytomegalovirus-associated TCR beta chains were confirmed in vitro to be specific for cytomegalovirus antigens. The classifier was reported to diagnose cytomegalovirus status with high specificity and sensitivity in both the original cohort and the validation cohort. The study listed 170 or so TCR beta chains as associated with cytomegalovirus.

Trimming takes 6 bases from V and 1 base from J, and the germline ends sit 4 bases apart. Taken from the germline V gene (reference sequence), the CDR1 and CDR2 loops are LNHDA and SQIVND. The CDR3 covers 12 residues, taking in both the cysteine and the phenylalanine. Just CDR3 DNA is preserved here, 36 bases in frame from base 1. The sequencing input was PBMCs. This sequence originates from a woman aged 45-60 years in good health and CMV-seropositive. The sequence links TRBV19 to TRBJ1-3, with the D gene call left open. The sequenced DNA is TGTGCCAGTAGCTTTTCTGGAAACACCATATATTTT. Its protein is CASSFSGNTIYF.